What follows are 30 T cell receptor beta chains derived from one specimen sequenced in a study of glioma-infiltrating T cells after dendritic cell vaccination. Libraries were prepared by immunoSEQ multiplex PCR; TCRdb keeps only in-frame clonotypes and omits some of them. The sample shows under 75,000 clones, around 85% of them seen only once. Stated time point: after dendritic cell vaccination, including at tumor progression/relapse. The source was blood, collected after dendritic cell vaccination. Receptors were obtained from a human donor with glioblastoma.

The gene calls are TRBV30 and TRBJ1-2, with D perhaps matching TRBD1 (6 bases). The germline V and J ends were trimmed by 4 bases and 3 bases, with 12 bases remaining between them. The germline V gene has CDR1 GTSNPN and CDR2 SVGIG (reference sequence). The CDR3 sequence is 13 residues long. The CDR3, as DNA: TGTGCCTGGACAGCAGGGGTTTACTATGGCTACACCTTC. Translating gives CAWTAGVYYGYTF.

As concerns this clone: The same CDR3 arises from other DNA sequences in this sample as well. The rearrangement joins TRBV6-4 to TRBJ1-6; D is unclear. The CDR3 runs to 15 residues. CDR1 is MRHNA and CDR2 is SNTAGT in the germline V gene. V lost 4 bases and J lost 6, with 13 bases in between. The CDR3 here is CASSVSTVSNSPLHF. The DNA of the CDR3 is TGTGCCAGCAGTGTATCCACTGTTAGTAATTCACCCCTCCACTTT.

This chain joins TRBV6-5 and TRBJ2-7; a weak D match, TRBD1 (6 bases). Trimming took off 6 bases at V and 2 bases at J, with 14 bases between the two ends. The CDR3 has 14 residues. In germline, CDR1 is MNHEY, CDR2 SVGAGI. The CDR3 nucleotides read TGTGCCAGCAGCCTGAGTGAGGGGGCCTACGAGCAGTACTTC. Residues: CASSLSEGAYEQYF.

This rearrangement joins TRBV2 to TRBJ2-4; D remains unclear. Germline CDR1 and CDR2: SNHLY and FYNNEI. This CDR3 has 12 amino acids. V lost 3 bases to trimming and J lost 8 bases, with 8 bases between them. The chain's CDR3 is CASSDPQDIQYF. CDR3 bases: TGTGCCAGCAGTGACCCCCAGGACATTCAGTACTTC.

The chain carries TRBV4-2 and TRBJ2-7; TRBD2 might be the D (6 bases). Germline lookup yields CDR1 LGHNA and CDR2 YNFKEQ. The V and J ends lost 0 bases and 5 bases respectively, with 11 bases between them. The CDR3 loop spans 14 amino acids. This CDR3 reads CASSQDGGSNEQYF. DNA of the CDR3: TGTGCCAGCAGCCAAGATGGAGGGAGCAACGAGCAGTACTTC.

V gene TRBV6-5 combines with J gene TRBJ2-1; the D gene is possibly TRBD1 (5 bases). Germline V gives CDR1 MNHEY, CDR2 SVGAGI. V was shortened by 5 bases and J by 8 bases, with 19 bases between the two germline ends. The CDR3 has 15 amino acids. CDR3 in DNA: TGTGCCAGCAGTCGTACAGGTTCCGCGGTCCATGAGCAGTTCTTC. Amino acids: CASSRTGSAVHEQFF.

This chain connects TRBV12-5 to TRBJ1-5; D unclear. Germline V CDR1 and CDR2: LGHNT, FRNRAP. Trimming left V 1 base short and J 0 bases short, with 10 bases between. The CDR3 covers 16 residues. DNA of the CDR3: TGTGCTAGTGGTTTGGGCCAGATGATTAGCAATCAGCCCCAGCATTTT. As protein: CASGLGQMISNQPQHF.

The chain uses TRBV4-3 and TRBJ2-3, with 9 nucleotides matching TRBD1. CDR1 is LGHNA and CDR2 is YSLEER in the germline V gene. This CDR3 spans 17 amino acids. V dropped 0 bases and J dropped 5; count of bases not matched to a gene: 9. The chain's CDR3 is CASSQEFNRGQGDTQYF. CDR3 bases: TGCGCCAGCAGCCAAGAGTTTAACAGGGGGCAAGGAGATACGCAGTATTTT.

The chain links TRBV7-9 to TRBJ1-1; no definite D call. Trimming pared 3 bases from V and 8 bases from J, leaving 10 bases between. Germline CDR1 is SEHNR and CDR2 is FQNEAQ (reference sequence). The CDR3 is 12 amino acids. The CDR3 coding sequence is TGTGCCAGCAGCTTGGTTCCCCAGGAAGCTTTCTTT. Protein product: CASSLVPQEAFF.

V is TRBV2 and J is TRBJ2-5, with 9 bases aligning to TRBD2. Germline loops: CDR1 SNHLY, CDR2 FYNNEI. CDR3 length equals 17 residues. V was clipped by 6 bases and J by 5 bases; unmatched bases: 16. CDR3 region: CASRRSIRGGASETQYF. CDR3 sequence (DNA): TGTGCCAGCAGGCGGTCGATCCGCGGGGGGGCCTCGGAGACCCAGTACTTC. The complete variable domain, with remaining parts taken from reference TRBV2 and TRBJ2-5, reads EPEVTQTPSHQVTQMGQEVILRCVPISNHLYFYWYRQILGQKVEFLVSFYNNEISEKSEIFDDQFSVERPDGSNFTLKIRSTKLEDSAMYFCASRRSIRGGASETQYFGPGTRLLVL.

V is TRBV5-1 and J is TRBJ1-1; D may be TRBD1 (5 bases). The CDR3 loop spans 16 amino acids. Germline loops: CDR1 SGHRS, CDR2 YFSETQ. V dropped 2 bases and J dropped 3 bases, with 17 bases sitting between them. The CDR3, as DNA: TGCGCCAGCAGCTTAAGTTCTCGGGGGATGGACACTGAAGCTTTCTTT. Residues: CASSLSSRGMDTEAFF.

The rearrangement uses TRBV6-1 and TRBJ2-7, with D maybe TRBD1 (5 bases). Germline V gene lookup returns CDR1 MNHNS and CDR2 SASEGT. V lost 6 bases, J lost 7 bases, and 19 bases lay in between. CDR3 size: 14 residues. This CDR3 is CASSHRIPNWEQYF. The CDR3 DNA reads TGTGCCAGCAGCCACAGGATCCCCAATTGGGAGCAGTACTTC.

The chain carries TRBV19 and TRBJ1-2; D is perhaps TRBD1 (5 bases). The CDR3 runs 15 residues. The V gene's germline CDR1 is LNHDA and CDR2 SQIVND (reference sequence). V lost 5 bases to trimming and J lost 8 bases, with 21 bases between them. The CDR3 loop is CASSGWRTGSGGYTF. CDR3 DNA: TGTGCCAGTAGTGGGTGGCGTACAGGTTCGGGCGGCTACACCTTC.

J is TRBJ2-7 and V is TRBV4-2; D gene unclear. Deletions cut 3 bases from V and 6 bases from J, with 21 bases between. This CDR3 spans 16 amino acids. Germline V CDR1 and CDR2: LGHNA, YNFKEQ. CDR3 residues: CASSQIGSLGRSEQYF. In DNA, the CDR3 is TGTGCCAGCAGCCAGATCGGATCACTCGGTCGGAGCGAGCAGTACTTC.

This chain connects TRBV18 to TRBJ2-2, with 13 bases matching TRBD2. Germline CDR1 is KGHSH and CDR2 is LQKENI. Trimming took 3 bases from V and 4 from J; bases not matched to a gene: 2. The CDR3 consists of 16 residues. CDR3 protein: CASSPGLAGATGELFF. CDR3 in DNA: TGTGCCAGCTCACCCGGACTAGCGGGGGCCACCGGGGAGCTGTTTTTT.

The gene calls are TRBV10-3 and TRBJ2-7, with 10 nucleotides matching TRBD1. Per germline, CDR1 ENHRY and CDR2 SYGVKD. Trimming cost V 6 bases and J 3 bases; bases outside gene matches: 5. CDR3 length equals 14 residues. CDR3 in amino acids: CAISPGTGDYEQYF. For the CDR3, the DNA is TGTGCCATCAGCCCCGGGACAGGGGACTACGAGCAGTACTTC.

J is TRBJ2-3 and V is TRBV29-1, with D tentatively TRBD1 (7 bases). The germline gives CDR1 SQVTM, CDR2 ANQGSEA. The ends were cut back, 0 bases at V and 5 bases at J, with 15 bases in the middle. This CDR3 has 15 amino acids. This chain's CDR3 is CSVEEGGTDQDTQYF. In DNA form, the CDR3 reads TGCAGCGTTGAAGAGGGCGGGACAGACCAAGATACGCAGTATTTT.

The chain couples TRBV19 to TRBJ2-5; TRBD2 matches 8 bases. The germline V gene encodes CDR1 LNHDA and CDR2 SQIVND (reference sequence). Trimming took 5 bases from V and 4 from J; bases not matched to a gene: 9. The length of the CDR3 is 15 residues. The CDR3: CASSGSGAGGETQYF. The CDR3 DNA is TGTGCCAGTAGTGGATCGGGGGCGGGGGGAGAGACCCAGTACTTC.

This sequence joins TRBV6-6 and TRBJ2-3, with D maybe TRBD2 (5 bases). Trimming took 2 bases from V and 3 from J, leaving 9 bases between them. Per germline, CDR1 MNHNY and CDR2 SVGAGI (reference sequence). This CDR3 region has 14 residues. The CDR3 sequence: CASSYTRRTDTQYF. In DNA, the CDR3 is TGTGCCAGCAGTTACACTAGACGGACAGATACGCAGTATTTT.

The rearrangement joins TRBV29-1 to TRBJ2-1; 8 positions agree with TRBD2. This CDR3 region has 12 residues. Germline V CDR1 and CDR2: SQVTM, ANQGSEA. J lost 8 bases, V lost 4 bases, and 4 bases had no gene match. CDR3 bases: TGCAGCGTTGCCGGACTAGCTCATGAGCAGTTCTTC. Translation gives CSVAGLAHEQFF.

The V call is TRBV5-4, the J call TRBJ2-1, with D perhaps matching TRBD2 (5 bases). This CDR3 region has 12 residues. V was clipped by 10 bases and J by 4 bases, with 12 bases between them. CDR1 SGHNT and CDR2 YYREEE come from the germline V gene (reference sequence). DNA for the CDR3: TGTGCCGAATCTACGGGATACAATGAGCAGTTCTTC. Translating gives CAESTGYNEQFF. Drawing the rest from reference TRBV5-4 and TRBJ2-1, the complete variable domain is ETGVTQSPTHLIKTRGQQVTLRCSSQSGHNTVSWYQQALGQGPQFIFQYYREEENGRGNFPPRFSGLQFPNYSSELNVNALELDDSALYLCAESTGYNEQFFGPGTRLTVL.

The J gene is TRBJ2-5, the V gene TRBV15; tentatively, D is TRBD2 (5 bases). Deletions cut 1 base from V and 4 bases from J, with 19 bases between. CDR1 is LNHNV, CDR2 YYDKDF, per germline (reference sequence). The CDR3 totals 17 residues. CDR3 protein: CATSRVLGPFGVETQYF. CDR3 DNA sequence: TGTGCCACCAGCAGAGTGTTAGGGCCGTTCGGGGTAGAGACCCAGTACTTC.

The chain joins TRBV13 to TRBJ2-5; the D is unclear. V lost 0 bases and J lost 3, with 8 bases in between. Germline CDR1 is PRHDT and CDR2 is FYEKMQ (reference sequence). This CDR3 is built from 14 residues. This chain's CDR3 is CASSLGGVEETQYF. The DNA of the CDR3 is TGTGCCAGCAGCTTAGGAGGAGTGGAAGAGACCCAGTACTTC.

In its sample, this clone was seen once. V is TRBV11-3 and J is TRBJ2-3; the match to TRBD2 covers 9 bases. The CDR3 runs to 16 residues. Unmatched junction bases numbered 8, after V lost 5 bases and J lost 2 bases. Germline lookup yields CDR1 SGHNT and CDR2 YENEEA. The CDR3 region has the DNA TGTGCCAGCAGCCCTCACGGGACTAGCTCCACAGATACGCAGTATTTT. Translated, it gives CASSPHGTSSTDTQYF.

The V and J genes are TRBV6-5 and TRBJ2-1, with D perhaps matching TRBD1 (5 bases). Germline CDR1 MNHEY, CDR2 SVGAGI. Trimming pared 0 bases from V and 12 bases from J, leaving 18 bases between. The length of the CDR3 is 15 residues. The DNA for the CDR3 is TGTGCCAGCAGTTACTCATCTCAGGGTTCGGTTGGGCAGTTCTTC. It translates to CASSYSSQGSVGQFF.

CDR3 protein: CASSLSLILPGQGLAGELFF. In nucleotides, the CDR3 is TGTGCCAGCAGTTTATCTCTGATTCTCCCTGGACAGGGGCTGGCCGGGGAGCTGTTTTTT. The genes are TRBV27 and TRBJ2-2; 9 positions match TRBD1. V shed 0 bases, J shed 6 bases, and the junction held 17 bases outside the gene matches. This CDR3 contains 20 residues. CDR1 MNHEY and CDR2 SMNVEV come from the germline V gene (reference sequence).

J is TRBJ2-3 and V is TRBV11-3; 7 bases fit TRBD2. Trimming at V came to 1 base and at J to 6 bases, leaving 10 bases not matched to a gene. The germline V gene has CDR1 SGHNT and CDR2 YENEEA. The CDR3 contains 16 residues. The CDR3 nucleotides are TGTGCCAGCAGCTTAGCCTCGACTAGCCGCCCGGATACGCAGTATTTT. It is translated as CASSLASTSRPDTQYF.

There are a few counts of this clone. The CDR3 here is CASSMGPGVAEKLFF. The CDR3 nucleotides are TGTGCCAGTAGTATGGGTCCGGGGGTTGCGGAAAAACTGTTTTTT. The chain uses TRBV19 and TRBJ1-4, with D perhaps TRBD1 (5 bases). The CDR3 sequence is 15 residues long. Germline CDR1 reads LNHDA; CDR2 reads SQIVND (reference sequence). V shed 3 bases and J shed 8 bases, with 16 bases lying between them.

This clone is a singleton in its sample. V is TRBV7-9 and J is TRBJ1-1; tentative D call: TRBD1 (5 bases). This CDR3 contains 14 residues. Deletions cut 8 bases from V and 2 bases from J, with 15 bases between. The germline V gene encodes CDR1 SEHNR and CDR2 FQNEAQ (reference sequence). The CDR3: CASGPQGLNTEAFF. The CDR3 DNA is TGTGCCAGCGGACCGCAGGGCCTTAACACTGAAGCTTTCTTT.

This rearrangement joins TRBV7-9 to TRBJ2-1; D is unclear. The CDR3 has 14 residues. Trimming pared 1 base from V and 4 bases from J, leaving 8 bases between. CDR1 and CDR2 from the germline V gene are SEHNR and FQNEAQ (reference sequence). The CDR3 coding sequence is TGTGCCAGCAGCTTAGTTGCGAGATACAATGAGCAGTTCTTC. The encoded protein is CASSLVARYNEQFF.